This TCR beta chain was found in a study of cytomegalovirus exposure and HLA in healthy donors. Study-wide results and caveats: Later analysis demonstrated an association between a missense DCLRE1C variant and TCR beta V- and J-gene trimming. Immune exposure information available was restricted to CMV serostatus.

Whereas donors were nominally healthy upon sampling, unrecorded immune exposures were probable. A word on this clone: The antigen remains unidentified.

Germline V gene sequence: CDR1 ENHRY, CDR2 SYGVKD. V was pared by 6 bases and J by 1 base, with 6 bases between. CDR3 length: 12 residues. The PCR employed 60 Vbeta primers together with 13 Jbeta primers. Only in-frame clones appear in the TCRdb table, and some are missing; sequencing was by immunoSEQ multiplex PCR. Of 180,000 or so clones in the sample, roughly four fifths were seen once. The TCR sequence derives from a woman younger than 35 in good health and CMV-seropositive. The chain is built from TRBV10-3 and TRBJ1-1; perhaps TRBD1 as D (5 bases). Specimen: PBMCs. The CDR3 nucleotides are TGTGCCATCAGCACAGGGAACACTGAAGCTTTCTTT. It translates to CAISTGNTEAFF.